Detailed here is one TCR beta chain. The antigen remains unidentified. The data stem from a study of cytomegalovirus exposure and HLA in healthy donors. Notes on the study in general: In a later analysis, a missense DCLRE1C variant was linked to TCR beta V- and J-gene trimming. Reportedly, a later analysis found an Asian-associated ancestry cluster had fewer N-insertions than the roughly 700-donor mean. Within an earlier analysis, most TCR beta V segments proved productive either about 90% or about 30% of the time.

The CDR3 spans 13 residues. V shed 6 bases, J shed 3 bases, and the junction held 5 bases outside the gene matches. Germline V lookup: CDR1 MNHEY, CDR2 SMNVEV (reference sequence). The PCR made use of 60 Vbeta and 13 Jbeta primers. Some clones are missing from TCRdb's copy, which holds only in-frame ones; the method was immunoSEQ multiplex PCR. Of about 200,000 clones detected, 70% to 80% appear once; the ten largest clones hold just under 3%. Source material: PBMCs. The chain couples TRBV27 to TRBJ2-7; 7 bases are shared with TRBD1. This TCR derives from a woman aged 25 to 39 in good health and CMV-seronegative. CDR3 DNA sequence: TGTGCCAGCAGCCCCGGGACAGACTACGAGCAGTACTTC. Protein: CASSPGTDYEQYF.